This TCR beta chain was obtained from a study of OX40 agonist ivuxolimab in advanced cancers. Concerning this clone itself: Its cognate antigen is unknown.

General observations from the study: Researchers did not determine the expanded peripheral T cells' antigen specificity.

The CDR3 has 15 residues. The germline gives CDR1 MNHNS, CDR2 SASEGT. Trimming removed 4 bases at V and 3 bases at J, with 16 bases between. Blood draws occurred at baseline, cycle 4 day 1, and cycle 7 day 1. Sequencing was performed with immunoSEQ multiplex PCR; in TCRdb, only in-frame clones are kept and a portion is missing. This sample carries 75,000 to 100,000 clones, approximately 80% of them seen once, and the ten largest clones take roughly 5.2%. This receptor was identified in an adult with an advanced solid tumor such as melanoma, head and neck, liver or kidney cancer. The chain carries TRBV6-1 and TRBJ2-7; TRBD2 might be the D (5 bases). The starting material was CD4+ or CD8+ T cells sorted from blood, obtained in a trial of the OX40 agonist ivuxolimab. CDR3 bases: TGTGCCAGCAGTGGTGGACTGACCTCGGACTACGAGCAGTACTTC. It codes for CASSGGLTSDYEQYF.